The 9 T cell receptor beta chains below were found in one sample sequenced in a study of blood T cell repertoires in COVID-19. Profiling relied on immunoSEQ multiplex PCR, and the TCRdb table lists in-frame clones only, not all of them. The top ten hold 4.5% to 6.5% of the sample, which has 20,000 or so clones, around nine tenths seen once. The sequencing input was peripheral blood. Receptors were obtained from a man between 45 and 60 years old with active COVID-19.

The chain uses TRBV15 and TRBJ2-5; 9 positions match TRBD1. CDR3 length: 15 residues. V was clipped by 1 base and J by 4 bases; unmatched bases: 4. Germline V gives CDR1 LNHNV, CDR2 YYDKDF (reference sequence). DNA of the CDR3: TGTGCCACCAGCAGAGGACAGGGGGATATAGAGACCCAGTACTTC. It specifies CATSRGQGDIETQYF.

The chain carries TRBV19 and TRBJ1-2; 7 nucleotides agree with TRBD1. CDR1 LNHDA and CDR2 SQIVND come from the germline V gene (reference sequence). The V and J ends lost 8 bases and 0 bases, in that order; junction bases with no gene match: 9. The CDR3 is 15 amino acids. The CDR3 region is CASPLRQGANYGYTF. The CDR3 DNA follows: TGTGCCAGTCCTCTGAGGCAGGGGGCTAACTATGGCTACACCTTC.

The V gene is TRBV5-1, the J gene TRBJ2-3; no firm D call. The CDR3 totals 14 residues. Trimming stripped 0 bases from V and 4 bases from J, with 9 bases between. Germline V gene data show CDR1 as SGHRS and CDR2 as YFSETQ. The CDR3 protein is CASSLAFVADTQYF. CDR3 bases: TGCGCCAGCAGCTTGGCCTTCGTAGCAGATACGCAGTATTTT.

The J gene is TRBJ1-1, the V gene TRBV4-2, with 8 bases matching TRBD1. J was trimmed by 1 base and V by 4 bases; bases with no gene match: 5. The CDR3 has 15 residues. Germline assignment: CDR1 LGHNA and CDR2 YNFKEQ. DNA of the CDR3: TGTGCCAGCAGCCGAGACAGGGGCTCGAACACTGAAGCTTTCTTT. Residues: CASSRDRGSNTEAFF.

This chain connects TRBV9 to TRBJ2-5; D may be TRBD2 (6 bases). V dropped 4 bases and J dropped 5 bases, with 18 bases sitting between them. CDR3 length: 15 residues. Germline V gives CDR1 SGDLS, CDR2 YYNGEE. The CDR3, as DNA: TGTGCCAGCAGCCCGGCGGGGTCCGTCGGGGAGACCCAGTACTTC. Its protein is CASSPAGSVGETQYF. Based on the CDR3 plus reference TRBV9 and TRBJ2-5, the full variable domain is DSGVTQTPKHLITATGQRVTLRCSPRSGDLSVYWYQQSLDQGLQFLIQYYNGEERAKGNILERFSAQQFPDLHSELNLSSLELGDSALYFCASSPAGSVGETQYFGPGTRLLVL.

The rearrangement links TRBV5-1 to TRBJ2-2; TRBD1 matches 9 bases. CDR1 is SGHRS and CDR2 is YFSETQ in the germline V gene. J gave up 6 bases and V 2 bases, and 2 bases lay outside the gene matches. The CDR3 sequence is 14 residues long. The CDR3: CASSFWTGAGELFF. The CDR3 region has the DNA TGCGCCAGCAGCTTCTGGACAGGGGCCGGGGAGCTGTTTTTT.

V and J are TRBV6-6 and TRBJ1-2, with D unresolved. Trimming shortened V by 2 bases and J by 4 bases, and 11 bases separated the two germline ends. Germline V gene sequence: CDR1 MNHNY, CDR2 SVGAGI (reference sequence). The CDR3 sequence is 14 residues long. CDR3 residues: CASSYLQEAYGYTF. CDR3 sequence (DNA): TGTGCCAGCAGTTACCTGCAGGAGGCCTATGGCTACACCTTC.

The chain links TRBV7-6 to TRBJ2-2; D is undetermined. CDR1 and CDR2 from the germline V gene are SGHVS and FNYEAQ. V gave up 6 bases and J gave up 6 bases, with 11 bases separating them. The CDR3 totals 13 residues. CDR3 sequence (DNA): TGTGCCAGCAGTCCAACCGAGGCCGGGGAGCTGTTTTTT. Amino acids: CASSPTEAGELFF. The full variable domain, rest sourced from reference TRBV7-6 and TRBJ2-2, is GAGVSQSPRYKVTKRGQDVALRCDPISGHVSLYWYRQALGQGPEFLTYFNYEAQQDKSGLPNDRFSAERPEGSISTLTIQRTEQRDSAMYRCASSPTEAGELFFGEGSRLTVL.

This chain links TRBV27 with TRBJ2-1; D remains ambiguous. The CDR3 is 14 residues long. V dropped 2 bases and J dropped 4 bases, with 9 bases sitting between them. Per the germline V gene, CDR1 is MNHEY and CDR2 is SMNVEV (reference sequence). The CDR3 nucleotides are TGTGCCAGCAGTTTAGGGCAGTCTTACAATGAGCAGTTCTTC. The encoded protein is CASSLGQSYNEQFF.